This record looks at one TCR beta chain sequence and its context. TCRdb processed the 5' RACE reads anew with MiXCR; each CDR3 protein has one entry. The sample has roughly 150,000 distinct CDR3 sequences, roughly 8% seen once. This sample was included in a study of T cells after yellow fever vaccination. The CDR3 loop spans 18 amino acids. Per the germline V gene, CDR1 is SNHLY and CDR2 is FYNNEI. The chain carries TRBV2 and TRBJ2-5; 9 positions agree with TRBD2. The receptor was isolated from a man aged 25 to 40 who received the YFV17D yellow fever vaccine. The sequences come from CD4+ T cells sorted from PBMCs, collected 5 days after the yellow fever booster vaccination. The CDR3 here is CTISSNPVVLAGKETQYF. CDR3 sequence (DNA): TGTACCATCAGTTCCAACCCCGTGGTGCTAGCGGGAAAAGAGACCCAGTACTTC.